The clone carrying this TCR beta chain was seen only a few times. Germline V gene sequence: CDR1 SGHAT, CDR2 FQNNGV. Trimming shortened V by 6 bases and J by 4 bases, and 18 bases separated the two germline ends. CDR3 length: 15 amino acids. This entry is derived from a study of blood T cell repertoires in COVID-19. Study at large: From T cells, B-cell-depleted T cells, or PBMCs came the material, which was cDNA or gDNA.

Authors' methods: Amplified reference gene primers provided the basis for estimating nucleated cell counts. The assay was immunoSEQ multiplex PCR, and TCRdb's table has in-frame clones only and misses some. The V and J calls and the clone size are those of that table, but D and trimming were determined from the DNA. The profile shows about 190,000 clones, around 84% of them singletons. The V call is TRBV11-2, the J call TRBJ1-2; possibly TRBD1 for D (6 bases). This TCR came from a man aged 25 to 45 with active or convalescent COVID-19. Specimen: peripheral blood. The CDR3 loop reads CASRPAFRDTYGYTF. The CDR3 bases are TGTGCCAGCAGACCAGCTTTTAGGGACACCTATGGCTACACCTTC.